One and the same sample provided the 10 T cell receptor beta chains below, sequenced in a study of T cells after yellow fever vaccination. TCRdb re-derived calls from the 5' RACE reads in MiXCR, one entry per CDR3 protein. The repertoire has a few hundred thousand distinct CDR3 sequences, roughly 9.4% of them found once; the top ten carry roughly 17%. This specimen consisted of PBMCs, obtained on the day of the first yellow fever vaccination. These receptors were collected from a young man who received the YFV17D yellow fever vaccine.

The V call is TRBV6-1, the J call TRBJ2-1; a possible D gene is TRBD1 (6 bases). The CDR3 length is 13 residues. CDR1 MNHNS and CDR2 SASEGT come from the germline V gene. The V and J ends lost 8 bases and 8 bases respectively, with 16 bases between them. The chain's CDR3 is CASRTTGRDEQFF. DNA for the CDR3: TGTGCCAGCCGAACCACAGGGCGCGATGAGCAGTTCTTC.

The rearrangement links TRBV20-1 to TRBJ2-2; possible D gene TRBD2, 7 bases. The CDR3 is 16 amino acids. Germline V gives CDR1 DFQATT, CDR2 SNEGSKA (reference sequence). Trimming left V 0 bases short and J 5 bases short, with 16 bases between. The DNA of the CDR3 is TGCAGTGCTAGAGACTCAGAAAGGGGGGGAACCGGGGAGCTGTTTTTT. Amino acid sequence: CSARDSERGGTGELFF.

In its sample, this clonotype was seen many times. V and J are TRBV5-1 and TRBJ1-1; D not resolved. Germline values: CDR1 SGHRS, CDR2 YFSETQ. The CDR3 sequence is 15 residues long. V was clipped by 5 bases and J by 0 bases, with 14 bases between them. CDR3 region: CASSMVVGMNTEAFF. CDR3 DNA: TGCGCCAGCAGTATGGTGGTCGGCATGAACACTGAAGCTTTCTTT. The full variable domain, in which reference TRBV5-1 and TRBJ1-1 provide the parts outside the CDR3, is KAGVTQTPRYLIKTRGQQVTLSCSPISGHRSVSWYQQTPGQGLQFLFEYFSETQRNKGNFPGRFSGRQFSNSRSEMNVSTLELGDSALYLCASSMVVGMNTEAFFGQGTRLTVV.

This clonotype was detected a few times. The chain has TRBV7-2 and TRBJ2-2; D uncertain. The ends were cut back, 0 bases at V and 6 bases at J, with 8 bases in the middle. Germline V gene sequence: CDR1 SGHTA, CDR2 FQGNSA. There are 14 residues in the CDR3. The CDR3 sequence: CASSLAPPAGELFF. CDR3 sequence (DNA): TGTGCCAGCAGCTTAGCGCCCCCGGCCGGGGAGCTGTTTTTT.

This chain connects TRBV19 to TRBJ2-5, with 7 bases matching TRBD2. This CDR3 is built from 16 residues. The germline V gene encodes CDR1 LNHDA and CDR2 SQIVND (reference sequence). V was clipped by 3 bases and J by 4 bases; unmatched bases: 11. The CDR3 loop reads CASSMYAGRVGETQYF. The CDR3 nucleotides read TGTGCCAGTAGTATGTATGCAGGGAGGGTGGGAGAGACCCAGTACTTC.

This clonotype was counted ten times or more. This chain connects TRBV15 to TRBJ1-5; D perhaps matches TRBD1 (5 bases). The CDR3 loop spans 14 amino acids. Looked up from germline, CDR1 is LNHNV and CDR2 is YYDKDF (reference sequence). Trimming removed 5 bases at V and 7 bases at J, with 15 bases between. CDR3 DNA sequence: TGTGCCACCAGCGCCCGGGGCGGGGGACAGCCCCAGCATTTT. It specifies CATSARGGGQPQHF.

Concerning this clonotype itself: A read error may produce the germline difference seen at one junction end. This chain connects TRBV7-9 to TRBJ2-6; unclear D gene. This CDR3 is 15 amino acids long. Germline V CDR1 and CDR2: SEHNR, FQNEAQ (reference sequence). CDR3: CSSSLRQQKANVLTF. CDR3 nucleotide sequence: TGTTCCAGCAGCTTACGTCAGCAGAAGGCCAACGTCCTGACTTTC.

This clonotype has just a few counts. The chain has TRBV4-2 and TRBJ2-1; 9 bases line up with TRBD2. The J segment lost 4 bases and the V segment lost 5 bases, leaving 15 bases of the junction unmatched. The CDR3 is 18 residues long. The germline V gene encodes CDR1 LGHNA and CDR2 YNFKEQ. The CDR3 nucleotides read TGTGCCAGCAGCAAGAGGGGGGAGGGGCGGGGGGGTTACAATGAGCAGTTCTTC. Residues: CASSKRGEGRGGYNEQFF.

V is TRBV7-6 and J is TRBJ1-5; D is undetermined. Germline loops: CDR1 SGHVS, CDR2 FNYEAQ. Deletions cut 4 bases from V and 2 bases from J, with 15 bases between. The CDR3 totals 16 residues. The CDR3 DNA reads TGTGCCAGCAGCTCTTCTGAGGGCGGTGGCAATCAGCCCCAGCATTTT. Translating gives CASSSSEGGGNQPQHF. The variable domain in full, with the rest retrieved from reference TRBV7-6 and TRBJ1-5, is GAGVSQSPRYKVTKRGQDVALRCDPISGHVSLYWYRQALGQGPEFLTYFNYEAQQDKSGLPNDRFSAERPEGSISTLTIQRTEQRDSAMYRCASSSSEGGGNQPQHFGDGTRLSIL.

This clonotype was found a few times. The CDR3 nucleotides read TGTGCCACCTGTCCGGAGCGGGGGGACAATGAGCAGTTCTTC. Protein: CATCPERGDNEQFF. This chain links TRBV10-3 with TRBJ2-1, with 9 bases lining up with TRBD2. CDR1 is ENHRY and CDR2 is SYGVKD in the germline V gene. The J segment lost 5 bases and the V segment lost 10 bases, leaving 9 bases of the junction unmatched. The CDR3 consists of 14 residues.